Listed here is a single TCR beta chain. This clonotype was seen ten or more times. The specificity of this receptor is unknown. No base quality values were provided; no much bigger clone lies one nucleotide off. This record comes from a study of glioma-infiltrating T cells (TCRdb year 2016). Regarding the complete study: Glioma tissue, non-neoplastic brain tissue and matched peripheral blood mononuclear cells were used as sources from which TCR alpha- and beta-chain repertoires were sequenced. To gauge divergence between tissue and blood T-cell populations, every tissue-infiltrating repertoire was compared against the peripheral blood repertoire from the same patient. Three low-grade glioma patients, about 8 primary glioblastoma patients, and three non-glioma patients who contributed non-neoplastic brain tissue made up the paired cohort. The full study reports these points: VJ-independent divergence between tissue and blood was lower than expected in non-neoplastic patients but higher than expected in all gliomas, particularly low-grade gliomas. Group comparisons rested on small numbers: three non-neoplastic, three low-grade glioma and several glioblastoma patients. Very few CDR3 sequences were found to be shared between tissue and blood, and this scarcity was attributed to high CDR3 diversity and limited sampling.

The iRepertoire nested amplicon-rescue multiplex PCR (arm-PCR) platform was used to amplify TCR alpha and beta CDR3 regions from RNA. The input for one-step reverse transcription and amplification was roughly 95-450 ng of either tissue mRNA or PBMC total RNA. After bead purification, a secondary multiplex PCR added Illumina adapters, and libraries were gel-purified between 200 and 400 bp. Libraries carried internal 6-nucleotide barcodes used for demultiplexing. Sequencing of libraries was performed on an Illumina MiSeq with 2x220 or 2x250 nucleotide paired-end reads. As for how the authors treated the data: Paired reads were merged using FLASH 1.2.11 and aligned with BWA-MEM to the GRCh37 human genome, and TRA and TRB reads were then extracted. An IMGT-derived reference of cassette sequences and CDR3 motifs, with pseudogenes included, was used for V and J assignment. Reads were translated in three frames, and productive CDR3s were defined as those with a C...FGXG motif and no stop codons. Clonotypes were defined as unique combinations of V-J cassette pair and CDR3 amino acid sequence. Hamming distance filtering was applied to reads, with thresholds set by the sequence error rate of each sample in mapped regions. TCRdb reprocessed the public reads (quality trimming at Q25 with fastp, clone calling with MiXCR) and kept in-frame beta chains. Rows with a matching CDR3 protein are joined into one entry that keeps the most common DNA and genes. TCRdb's processing, not the authors', yielded these V and J calls. The sample table records 150,000 to 200,000 distinct CDR3 sequences; around 42% of these occur just once. The leading ten clones occupy about 5.2% of the sample.

Ends trimmed: V by 5 bases, J by 5 bases; bases unmatched to a gene: 9. Via the germline V gene (reference sequence), CDR1 is MNHEY and CDR2 SMNVEV. The CDR3 spans 15 residues, from the cysteine through the phenylalanine. CDR3 DNA only is kept here, 45 bases in frame from base 1. Rearrangement joined TRBV27 to TRBJ2-7; the central 10 bases match TRBD2. The sequence was obtained from a human donor with low-grade glioma or glioblastoma, undergoing nonglioma brain surgery, or in good health (not recorded which). The sequencing input was glioma tissue, nonneoplastic brain tissue, or PBMCs (not recorded which). Read as DNA, the sequence is TGTGCCAGCAGTATAGCGGGAGGCTTTAGAGACGAGCAGTACTTC. Its product reads: CASSIAGGFRDEQYF.